This TCR beta chain was obtained from a study of T cells after yellow fever vaccination. V dropped 7 bases and J dropped 0 bases, with 13 bases sitting between them. Germline CDR1 SQVTM, CDR2 ANQGSEA. CDR3 length: 13 residues. TCRdb re-called the 5' RACE reads through MiXCR, storing one row per CDR3 protein. The repertoire holds around 73,000 distinct CDR3 sequences, with 7.5% to 9% as singletons. This clonotype came up a few times. The specimen was CD8+ T cells sorted from PBMCs, collected on the day of the yellow fever booster vaccination. V usage is TRBV29-1 and J usage is TRBJ2-7; no firm D call. The receptor's source is a man under 40 who received the YFV17D yellow fever vaccine. CDR3 sequence (DNA): TGCAGCGCGGCGGCAGGATACTCCTACGAGCAGTACTTC. Protein: CSAAAGYSYEQYF.